Listed here are 3 T cell receptor beta chains from one sample, sequenced in a study of T cell repertoires in cytomegalovirus infection (dated by TCRdb to between 2018 and 2021). Sequencing relied on an Illumina HiSeq 1500. TCRdb trimmed the raw reads at Q25, called clones with MiXCR and kept productive beta chains. Here each entry gathers all rows of one CDR3 protein and keeps the most common genes and DNA. Within this sample are just under 550,000 distinct CDR3 sequences, with more than 20% of them counted one time only. About 12% of the sample goes to the ten largest clones. The specimen was PBMCs. The receptors originated from a human donor in good health (CMV status not recorded). Some clones in this sample may be carry-over from other donors' samples.

The DNA of the CDR3 is TGTGCCAGCACTCTCCTGTTAGGGCCTCAAGAGACCCAGTACTTC. Protein: CASTLLLGPQETQYF. V and J are TRBV12-3 or TRBV12-4 and TRBJ2-5; unclear D gene. The V end lost 7 bases, the J end lost 2 bases, and 17 bases lay between the germline ends. The CDR3 has 15 amino acids.

The V and J genes are TRBV27 and TRBJ2-3; D may be TRBD1 or TRBD2 (5 bases each). This CDR3 has 16 residues. Germline V lookup: CDR1 MNHEY, CDR2 SMNVEV (reference sequence). The germline V and J ends were trimmed by 8 bases and 2 bases, with 20 bases remaining between them. CDR3 DNA sequence: TGTGCCAGCGGGGATCGGGACCCTATTCCCACAGATACGCAGTATTTT. This codes for CASGDRDPIPTDTQYF.

A few counts support this clonotype. The chain joins TRBV4-3 to TRBJ2-1, with 9 bases matching TRBD2. The CDR3 contains 14 residues. Germline values: CDR1 LGHNA, CDR2 YSLEER. V lost 1 base to trimming and J lost 5 bases; unmatched junction nucleotides: 0. The CDR3 DNA reads TGCGCCAGCAGCCAAGTAGCGGGAGACAATGAGCAGTTCTTC. This sequence encodes CASSQVAGDNEQFF.